This T cell receptor beta chain comes out of a study of shared clonotypes between healthy human individuals. Trimming at V came to 5 bases and at J to 4 bases, leaving 9 bases not matched to a gene. The CDR3 extends over 15 amino acids. Per germline, CDR1 SGHNT and CDR2 YYREEE (reference sequence). Sequencing used immunoSEQ multiplex PCR; TCRdb keeps in-frame clones, though not all of them. This table has hundreds of thousands of clones, 77% appearing once. The specimen sequenced was PBMCs. This TCR was sampled from a woman aged 40-49 years in good health. Some clones in this sample may be carry-over from other donors' samples. This rearrangement joins TRBV5-4 to TRBJ2-7; TRBD1 matches 10 bases. The CDR3 reads CASSPPGQGSYEQYF. Written as DNA, the CDR3 is TGTGCCAGCAGTCCTCCGGGACAGGGGTCGTACGAGCAGTACTTC.